These T cell receptor beta chains were read from a single sample in a study of cytomegalovirus exposure and HLA in healthy donors. Profiling relied on immunoSEQ multiplex PCR, and the TCRdb table lists in-frame clones only, not all of them. The sample holds approximately 140,000 clones, roughly four fifths seen once. Source material: PBMCs. These TCRs come from a woman between 40 and 50 years old in good health and CMV-seropositive. Both conserved end residues are part of each CDR3. D genes are given only for firm matches. Clone size is given for some rows only: seen once, a few or many times, or a class if the clone is expanded.

v_gene: TRBV4-1; abundance: -; d_gene: -; j_gene: TRBJ1-1; CDR3aa: CASSQGKPGRGTEAFF; CDR3nt: TGCGCCAGCAGCCAAGGTAAACCTGGGCGGGGGACTGAAGCTTTCTTT
v_gene: TRBV7-2; abundance: once; d_gene: TRBD1; j_gene: TRBJ2-1; CDR3aa: CASSPDRDNEQFF; CDR3nt: TGTGCCAGCAGCCCCGACAGGGACAATGAGCAGTTCTTC
v_gene: TRBV30; abundance: -; d_gene: -; j_gene: TRBJ1-6; CDR3aa: CAWTLSGGGNSPLHF; CDR3nt: TGTGCCTGGACCCTATCGGGGGGCGGGAATTCACCCCTCCACTTT
v_gene: TRBV19; abundance: -; d_gene: -; j_gene: TRBJ2-5; CDR3aa: CAPRRGQETQYF; CDR3nt: TGTGCCCCGAGGCGGGGCCAAGAGACCCAGTACTTC
v_gene: TRBV9; abundance: -; d_gene: TRBD2; j_gene: TRBJ2-6; CDR3aa: CASSGRGSGGAGANVLTF; CDR3nt: TGTGCCAGCAGCGGTCGGGGTAGCGGGGGGGCTGGGGCCAACGTCCTGACTTTC
v_gene: TRBV6-5; abundance: -; d_gene: -; j_gene: TRBJ2-7; CDR3aa: CASRQTGNYEQYF; CDR3nt: TGTGCCAGCAGACAGACAGGAAACTACGAGCAGTACTTC
v_gene: TRBV28; abundance: -; d_gene: TRBD2; j_gene: TRBJ2-1; CDR3aa: CASSPTTSGSGNEQFF; CDR3nt: TGTGCCAGCAGTCCGACGACTAGCGGGAGTGGTAATGAGCAGTTCTTC
v_gene: TRBV4-1; abundance: -; d_gene: TRBD1; j_gene: TRBJ1-4; CDR3aa: CASSPTGTGREKLFF; CDR3nt: TGCGCCAGCAGCCCTACCGGGACAGGGCGGGAAAAACTGTTTTTT
v_gene: TRBV7-6; abundance: -; d_gene: -; j_gene: TRBJ1-4; CDR3aa: CASSFPGDEKLFF; CDR3nt: TGTGCCAGCAGCTTTCCTGGAGATGAAAAACTGTTTTTT
v_gene: TRBV28; abundance: -; d_gene: TRBD1; j_gene: TRBJ1-1; CDR3aa: CASRKRGHGEAFF; CDR3nt: TGTGCCAGCAGAAAAAGGGGGCACGGTGAAGCTTTCTTT
v_gene: TRBV7-9; abundance: -; d_gene: -; j_gene: TRBJ2-3; CDR3aa: CASITTGFSAQSDTQYF; CDR3nt: TGTGCCAGCATCACAACGGGGTTTAGCGCCCAGTCAGATACGCAGTATTTT
v_gene: TRBV7-2; abundance: -; d_gene: TRBD2; j_gene: TRBJ2-7; CDR3aa: CASSLGSPGIAGGSYEQYF; CDR3nt: TGTGCCAGCAGCTTAGGCAGTCCGGGAATAGCGGGAGGAAGCTACGAGCAGTACTTC
v_gene: TRBV28; abundance: -; d_gene: -; j_gene: TRBJ2-2; CDR3aa: CASSPGTASSGELFF; CDR3nt: TGTGCCAGCAGTCCCGGGACTGCCTCGTCCGGGGAGCTGTTTTTT
v_gene: TRBV29-1; abundance: -; d_gene: -; j_gene: TRBJ1-1; CDR3aa: CSVQKTYGTEAFF; CDR3nt: TGCAGCGTCCAAAAGACATACGGCACTGAAGCTTTCTTT
v_gene: TRBV10-3; abundance: -; d_gene: -; j_gene: TRBJ1-2; CDR3aa: CAISEGEGTYGYTF; CDR3nt: TGTGCCATCAGTGAGGGGGAGGGGACTTATGGCTACACCTTC
v_gene: TRBV9; abundance: -; d_gene: TRBD2; j_gene: TRBJ2-7; CDR3aa: CASTGGGAGEQYF; CDR3nt: TGTGCCAGCACGGGCGGGGGGGCCGGAGAGCAGTACTTC
v_gene: TRBV19; abundance: -; d_gene: TRBD1; j_gene: TRBJ1-6; CDR3aa: CASRAGTGGNSPLHF; CDR3nt: TGTGCCAGTAGGGCCGGGACAGGGGGTAATTCACCCCTCCACTTT
v_gene: TRBV19; abundance: -; d_gene: -; j_gene: TRBJ2-7; CDR3aa: CASSHSHAETYEQYF; CDR3nt: TGTGCCAGTAGCCACAGCCACGCAGAAACCTACGAGCAGTACTTC
v_gene: TRBV6-5; abundance: once; d_gene: TRBD1; j_gene: TRBJ1-5; CDR3aa: CASRPGQDQPQHF; CDR3nt: TGTGCCAGCAGGCCGGGACAGGATCAGCCCCAGCATTTT
v_gene: TRBV5-4; abundance: -; d_gene: -; j_gene: TRBJ2-1; CDR3aa: CASSVGGRAYNEQFF; CDR3nt: TGTGCCAGCAGCGTCGGGGGGCGGGCCTACAATGAGCAGTTCTTC
v_gene: TRBV9; abundance: -; d_gene: TRBD2; j_gene: TRBJ2-7; CDR3aa: CASSPRVAGDPEQYF; CDR3nt: TGTGCCAGCAGCCCCCGGGTGGCGGGAGACCCCGAGCAGTACTTC
v_gene: TRBV9; abundance: -; d_gene: -; j_gene: TRBJ2-2; CDR3aa: CASSSNRVTGTGELFF; CDR3nt: TGTGCCAGCAGCTCCAACAGGGTTACGGGCACCGGGGAGCTGTTTTTT
v_gene: TRBV27; abundance: -; d_gene: -; j_gene: TRBJ2-1; CDR3aa: CASSLVSGYEQFF; CDR3nt: TGTGCCAGCAGTTTAGTCTCGGGGTATGAGCAGTTCTTC
v_gene: TRBV4-2; abundance: -; d_gene: -; j_gene: TRBJ2-2; CDR3aa: CASSQLTGTGELFF; CDR3nt: TGTGCCAGCAGCCAGCTGACAGGCACCGGGGAGCTGTTTTTT